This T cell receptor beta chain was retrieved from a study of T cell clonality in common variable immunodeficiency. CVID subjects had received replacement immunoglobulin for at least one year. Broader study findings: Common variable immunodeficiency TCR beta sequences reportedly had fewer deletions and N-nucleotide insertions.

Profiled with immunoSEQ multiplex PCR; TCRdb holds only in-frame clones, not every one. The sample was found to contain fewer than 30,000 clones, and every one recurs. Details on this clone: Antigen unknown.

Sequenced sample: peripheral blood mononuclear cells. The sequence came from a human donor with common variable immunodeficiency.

CDR3 amino acids: CATQDRAYEQYF. The CDR3 DNA, read in part, is TGCGCCACCCAGGACAGAGCCTACGAG. The V and J genes are TRBV10-2 and TRBJ2-7, with a tentative D call TRBD1 (6 bases). The observed sequence ends 3 residues before the CDR3 terminus, with the missing tail filled in from the germline J gene. Trimming cost V 10 bases and J 2 bases, with 12 bases left between them. Germline CDR1 WSHSY, CDR2 SAAADI. The CDR3 sequence is 12 residues long.